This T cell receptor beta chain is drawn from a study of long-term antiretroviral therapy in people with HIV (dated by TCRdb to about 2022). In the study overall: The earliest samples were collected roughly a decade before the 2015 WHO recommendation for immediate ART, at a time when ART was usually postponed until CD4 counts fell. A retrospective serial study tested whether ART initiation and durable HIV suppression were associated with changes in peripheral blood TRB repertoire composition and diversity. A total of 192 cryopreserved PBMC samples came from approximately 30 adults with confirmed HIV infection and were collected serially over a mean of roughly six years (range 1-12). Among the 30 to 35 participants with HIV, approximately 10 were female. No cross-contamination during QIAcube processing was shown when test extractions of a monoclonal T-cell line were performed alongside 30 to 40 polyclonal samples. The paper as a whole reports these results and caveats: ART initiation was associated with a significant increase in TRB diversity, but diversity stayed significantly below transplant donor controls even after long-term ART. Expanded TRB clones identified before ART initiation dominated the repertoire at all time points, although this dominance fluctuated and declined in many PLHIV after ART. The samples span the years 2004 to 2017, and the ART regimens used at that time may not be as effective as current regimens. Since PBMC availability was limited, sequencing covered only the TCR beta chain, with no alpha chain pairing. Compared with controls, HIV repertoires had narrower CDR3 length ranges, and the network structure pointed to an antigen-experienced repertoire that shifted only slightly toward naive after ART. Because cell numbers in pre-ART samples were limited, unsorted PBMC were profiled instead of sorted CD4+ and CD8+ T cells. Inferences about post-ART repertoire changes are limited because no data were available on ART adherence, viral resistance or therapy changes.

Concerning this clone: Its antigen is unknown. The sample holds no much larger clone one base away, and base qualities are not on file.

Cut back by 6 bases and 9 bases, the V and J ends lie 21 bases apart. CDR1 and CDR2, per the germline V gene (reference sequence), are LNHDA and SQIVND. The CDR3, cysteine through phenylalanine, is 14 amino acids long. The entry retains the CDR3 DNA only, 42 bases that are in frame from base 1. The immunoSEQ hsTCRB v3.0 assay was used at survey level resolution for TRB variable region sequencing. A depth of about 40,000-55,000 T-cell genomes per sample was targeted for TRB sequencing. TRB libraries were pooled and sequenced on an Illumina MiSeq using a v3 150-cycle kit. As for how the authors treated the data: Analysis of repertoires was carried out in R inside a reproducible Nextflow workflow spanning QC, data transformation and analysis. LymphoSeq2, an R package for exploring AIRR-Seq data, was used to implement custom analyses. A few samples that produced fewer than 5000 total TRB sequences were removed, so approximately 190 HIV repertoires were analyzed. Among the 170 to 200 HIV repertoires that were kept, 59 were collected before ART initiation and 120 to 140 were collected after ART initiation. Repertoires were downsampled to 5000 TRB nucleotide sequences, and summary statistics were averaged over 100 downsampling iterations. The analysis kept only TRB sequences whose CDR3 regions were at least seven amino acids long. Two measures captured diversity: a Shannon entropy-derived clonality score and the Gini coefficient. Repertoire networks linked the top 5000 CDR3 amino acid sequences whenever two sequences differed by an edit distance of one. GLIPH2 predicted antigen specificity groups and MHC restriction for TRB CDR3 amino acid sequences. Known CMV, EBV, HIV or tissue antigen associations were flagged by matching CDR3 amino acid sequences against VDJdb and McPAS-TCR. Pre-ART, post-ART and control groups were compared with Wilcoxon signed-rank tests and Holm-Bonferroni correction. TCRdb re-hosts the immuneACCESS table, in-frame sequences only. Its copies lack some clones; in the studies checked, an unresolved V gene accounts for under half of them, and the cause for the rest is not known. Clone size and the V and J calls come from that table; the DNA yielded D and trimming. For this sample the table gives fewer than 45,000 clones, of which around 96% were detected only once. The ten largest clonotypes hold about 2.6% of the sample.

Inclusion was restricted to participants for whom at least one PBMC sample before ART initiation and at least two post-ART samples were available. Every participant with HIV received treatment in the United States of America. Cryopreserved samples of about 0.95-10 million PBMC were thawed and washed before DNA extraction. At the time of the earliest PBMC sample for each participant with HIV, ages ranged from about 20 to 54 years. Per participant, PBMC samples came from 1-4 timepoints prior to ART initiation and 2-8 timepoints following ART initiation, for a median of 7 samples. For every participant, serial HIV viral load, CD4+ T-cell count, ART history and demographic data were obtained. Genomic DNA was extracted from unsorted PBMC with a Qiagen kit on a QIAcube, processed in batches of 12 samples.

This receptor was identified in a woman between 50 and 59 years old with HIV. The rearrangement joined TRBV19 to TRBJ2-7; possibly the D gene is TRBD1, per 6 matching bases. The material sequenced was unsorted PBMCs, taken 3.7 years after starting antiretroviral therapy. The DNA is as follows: TGTGCCAGTAGCGGACAGATTTCTTCTACGAGGCAGTACTTC. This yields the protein CASSGQISSTRQYF.